The clone carrying this T cell receptor beta chain was found a few times. The record originates from a study of blood T cells in healthy people across ages. It was with a sample-barcoded 5' primer and a J-beta primer mix that a second PCR of about 6 to 11 cycles was run. TCRdb re-called the 5' RACE reads through MiXCR, storing one row per CDR3 protein. Among about 570,000 distinct CDR3 sequences listed, roughly a quarter were seen once. This sample also belongs to another study, concerning T cells of mothers and their children.

The specimen was blood. This TCR derives from a boy younger than 10 in good health.

The CDR3, as DNA: TGTGCCACCGGACAGGGGCCCTATGGCTACACCTTC. It encodes CATGQGPYGYTF. The genes are TRBV12-3 or TRBV12-4 and TRBJ1-2; 9 bases agree with TRBD1. Trimming took 10 bases from V and 4 from J; bases not matched to a gene: 4. This CDR3 spans 12 amino acids.